The sequence of this T cell receptor (beta chain) was determined in a study of blood T cell repertoires in COVID-19. Study-level background: Samples of COVID-19 (acute and convalescent) were obtained from the United States, Italy and Spain.

From germline, CDR1 is MGHRA and CDR2 YSYEKL. Trimming shortened V by 3 bases and J by 4 bases, and 7 bases separated the two germline ends. The CDR3 length is 13 residues. Authors' processing steps: Estimated nucleated cell counts came from reference gene primer amplification. TCRdb's copy holds only in-frame clones and misses some; the assay was immunoSEQ multiplex PCR. The DNA was the basis for D and trimming; V, J and clone size are from that table. The sample lists roughly 380,000 clones, roughly 90% seen once, with less than 5% in the top ten. The V gene is TRBV4-1, the J gene TRBJ1-5; D not certain. The sample consisted of peripheral blood. This TCR was sampled from a woman aged 60-75 years with COVID-19, enrolled during active disease. The CDR3 nucleotides are TGCGCCAGCAGCCAGGAGATAAATCAGCCCCAGCATTTT. This gives the protein CASSQEINQPQHF.